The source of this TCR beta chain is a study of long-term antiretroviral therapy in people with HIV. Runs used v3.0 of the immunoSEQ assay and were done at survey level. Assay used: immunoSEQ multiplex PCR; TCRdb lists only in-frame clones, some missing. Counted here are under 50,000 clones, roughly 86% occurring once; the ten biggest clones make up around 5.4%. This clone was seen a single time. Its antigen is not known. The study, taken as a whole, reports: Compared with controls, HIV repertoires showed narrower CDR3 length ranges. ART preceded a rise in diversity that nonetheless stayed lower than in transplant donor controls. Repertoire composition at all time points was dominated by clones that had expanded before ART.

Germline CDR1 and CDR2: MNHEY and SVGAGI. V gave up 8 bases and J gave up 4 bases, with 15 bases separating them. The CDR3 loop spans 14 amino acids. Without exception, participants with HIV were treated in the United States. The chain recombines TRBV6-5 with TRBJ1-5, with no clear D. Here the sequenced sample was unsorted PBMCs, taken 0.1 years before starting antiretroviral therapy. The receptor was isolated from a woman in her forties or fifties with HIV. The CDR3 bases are TGTGCCAGCGGGAGGCGGGTCTCAAATCAGCCCCAGCATTTT. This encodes CASGRRVSNQPQHF.